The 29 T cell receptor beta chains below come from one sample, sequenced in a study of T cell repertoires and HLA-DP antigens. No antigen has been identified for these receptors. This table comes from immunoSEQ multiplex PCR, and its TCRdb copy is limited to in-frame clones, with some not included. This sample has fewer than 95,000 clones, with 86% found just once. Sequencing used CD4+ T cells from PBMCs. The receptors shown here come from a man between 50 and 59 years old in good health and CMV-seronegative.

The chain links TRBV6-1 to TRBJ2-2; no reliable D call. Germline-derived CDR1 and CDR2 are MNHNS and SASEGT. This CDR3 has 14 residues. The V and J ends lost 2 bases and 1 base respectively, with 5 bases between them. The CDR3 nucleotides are TGTGCCAGCAGTGAACGGCGGAACACCGGGGAGCTGTTTTTT. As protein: CASSERRNTGELFF.

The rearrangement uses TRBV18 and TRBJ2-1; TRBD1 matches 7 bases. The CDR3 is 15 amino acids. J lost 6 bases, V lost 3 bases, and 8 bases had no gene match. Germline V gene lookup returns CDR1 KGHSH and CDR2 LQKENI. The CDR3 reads CASSPGQTFLNEQFF. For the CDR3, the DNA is TGTGCCAGCTCACCGGGACAGACATTCCTCAATGAGCAGTTCTTC.

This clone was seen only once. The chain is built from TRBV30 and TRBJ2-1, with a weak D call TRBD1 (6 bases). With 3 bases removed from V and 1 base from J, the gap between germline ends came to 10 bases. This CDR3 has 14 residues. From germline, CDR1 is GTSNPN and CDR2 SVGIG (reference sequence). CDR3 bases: TGTGCCTGGAGCGTCGGACAGTCCTACAATGAGCAGTTCTTC. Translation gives CAWSVGQSYNEQFF.

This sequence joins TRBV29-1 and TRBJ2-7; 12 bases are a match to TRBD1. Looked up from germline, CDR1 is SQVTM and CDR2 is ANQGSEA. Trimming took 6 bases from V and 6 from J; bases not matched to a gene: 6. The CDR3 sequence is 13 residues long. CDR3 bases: TGCAGCGTCGGGGACAGGGGGCTATTCGAGCAGTACTTC. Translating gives CSVGDRGLFEQYF.

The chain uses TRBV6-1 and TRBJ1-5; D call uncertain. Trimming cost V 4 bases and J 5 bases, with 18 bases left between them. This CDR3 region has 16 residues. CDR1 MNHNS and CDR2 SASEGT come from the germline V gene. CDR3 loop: CASSGMRPLTYQPQHF. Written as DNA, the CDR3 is TGTGCCAGCAGTGGAATGAGACCCCTAACCTATCAGCCCCAGCATTTT.

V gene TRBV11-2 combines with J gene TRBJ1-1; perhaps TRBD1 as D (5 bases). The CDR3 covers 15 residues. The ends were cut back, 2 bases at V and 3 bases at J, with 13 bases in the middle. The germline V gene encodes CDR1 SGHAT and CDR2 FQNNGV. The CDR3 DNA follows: TGTGCCAGCAGCTTAAGGCTTCAGGGCTACACTGAAGCTTTCTTT. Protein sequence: CASSLRLQGYTEAFF.

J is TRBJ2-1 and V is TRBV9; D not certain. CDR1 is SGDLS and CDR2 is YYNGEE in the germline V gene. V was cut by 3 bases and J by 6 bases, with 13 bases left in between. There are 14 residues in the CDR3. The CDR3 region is CASSGVRSPNEQFF. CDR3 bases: TGTGCCAGCAGCGGGGTCAGAAGTCCCAATGAGCAGTTCTTC.

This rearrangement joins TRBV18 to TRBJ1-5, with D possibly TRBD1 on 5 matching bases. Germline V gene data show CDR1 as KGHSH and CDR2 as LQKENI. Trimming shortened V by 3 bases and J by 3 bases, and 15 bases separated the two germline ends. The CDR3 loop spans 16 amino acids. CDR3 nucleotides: TGTGCCAGCTCACCTCAAGGAGACAGAAACAATCAGCCCCAGCATTTT. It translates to CASSPQGDRNNQPQHF.

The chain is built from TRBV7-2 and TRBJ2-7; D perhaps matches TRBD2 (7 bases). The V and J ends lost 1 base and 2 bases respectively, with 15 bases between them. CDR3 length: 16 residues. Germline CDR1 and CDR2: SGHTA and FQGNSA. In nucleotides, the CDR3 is TGTGCCAGCAGCTTAGAGGGGGGGGCGGCTCCCTACGAGCAGTACTTC. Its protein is CASSLEGGAAPYEQYF.

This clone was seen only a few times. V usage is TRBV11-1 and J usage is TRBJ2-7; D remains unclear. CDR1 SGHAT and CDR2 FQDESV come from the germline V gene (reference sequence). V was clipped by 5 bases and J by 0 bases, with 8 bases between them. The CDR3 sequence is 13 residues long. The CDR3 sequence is CASSPRSSYEQYF. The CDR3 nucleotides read TGTGCCAGCAGCCCCAGGAGCTCCTACGAGCAGTACTTC.

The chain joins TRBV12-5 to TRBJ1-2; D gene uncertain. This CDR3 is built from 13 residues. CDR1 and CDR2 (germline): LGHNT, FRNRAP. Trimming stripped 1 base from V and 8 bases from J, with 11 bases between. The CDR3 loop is CASGLDLGRGYTF. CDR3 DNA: TGTGCTAGTGGTTTGGATTTGGGTCGCGGCTACACCTTC.

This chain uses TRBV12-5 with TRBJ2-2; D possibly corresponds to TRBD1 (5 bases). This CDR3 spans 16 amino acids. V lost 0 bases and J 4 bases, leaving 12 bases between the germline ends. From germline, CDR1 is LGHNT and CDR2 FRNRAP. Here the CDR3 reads CASGLVQGWGTGELFF. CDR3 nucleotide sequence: TGTGCTAGTGGTTTGGTGCAGGGATGGGGCACCGGGGAGCTGTTTTTT.

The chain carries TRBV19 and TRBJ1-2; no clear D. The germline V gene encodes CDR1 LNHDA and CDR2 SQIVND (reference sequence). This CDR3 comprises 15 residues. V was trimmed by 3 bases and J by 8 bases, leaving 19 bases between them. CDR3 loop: CASSIDSGSRSGYTF. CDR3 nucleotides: TGTGCCAGTAGTATCGATTCGGGCAGTCGCTCGGGCTACACCTTC.

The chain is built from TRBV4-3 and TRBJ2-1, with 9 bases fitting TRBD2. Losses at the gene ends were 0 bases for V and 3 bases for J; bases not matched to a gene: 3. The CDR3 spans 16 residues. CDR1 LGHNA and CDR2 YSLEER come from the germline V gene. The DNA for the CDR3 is TGCGCCAGCAGCCAAGACGCTAGCGGGGTCTACAATGAGCAGTTCTTC. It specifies CASSQDASGVYNEQFF.

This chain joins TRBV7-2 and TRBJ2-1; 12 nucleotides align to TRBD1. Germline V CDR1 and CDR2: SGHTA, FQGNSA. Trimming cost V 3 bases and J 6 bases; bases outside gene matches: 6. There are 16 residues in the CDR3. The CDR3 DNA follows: TGTGCCAGCAGCTTTGCCGGGACAGGGGGCTTCAATGAGCAGTTCTTC. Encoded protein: CASSFAGTGGFNEQFF.

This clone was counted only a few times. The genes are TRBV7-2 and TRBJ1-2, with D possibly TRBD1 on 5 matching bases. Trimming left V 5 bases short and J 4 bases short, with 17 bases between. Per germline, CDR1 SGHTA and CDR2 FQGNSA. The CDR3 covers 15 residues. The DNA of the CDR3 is TGTGCCAGCAGCGACAGACAGAGGGACGGCTATGGCTACACCTTC. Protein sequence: CASSDRQRDGYGYTF.

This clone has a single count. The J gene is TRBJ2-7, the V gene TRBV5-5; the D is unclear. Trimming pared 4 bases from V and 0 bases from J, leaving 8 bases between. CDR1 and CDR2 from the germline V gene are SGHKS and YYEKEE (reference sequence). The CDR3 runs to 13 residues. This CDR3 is CASSGFYSYEQYF. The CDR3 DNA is TGTGCCAGCAGCGGATTTTACTCCTACGAGCAGTACTTC.

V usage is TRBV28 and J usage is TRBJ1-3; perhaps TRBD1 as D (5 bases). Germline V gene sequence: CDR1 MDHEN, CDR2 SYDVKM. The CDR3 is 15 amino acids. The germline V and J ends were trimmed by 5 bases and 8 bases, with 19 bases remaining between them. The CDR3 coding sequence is TGTGCCAGCAGTCCCAACAGGTTCCATAGTGACACCATATATTTT. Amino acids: CASSPNRFHSDTIYF.

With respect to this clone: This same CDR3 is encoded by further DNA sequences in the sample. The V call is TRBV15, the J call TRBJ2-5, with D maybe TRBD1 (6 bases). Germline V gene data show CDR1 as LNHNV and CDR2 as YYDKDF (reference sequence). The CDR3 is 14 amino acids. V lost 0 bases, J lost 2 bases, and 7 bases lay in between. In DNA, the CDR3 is TGTGCCACCAGCAGAGACAGGGGACAAGAGACCCAGTACTTC. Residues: CATSRDRGQETQYF.

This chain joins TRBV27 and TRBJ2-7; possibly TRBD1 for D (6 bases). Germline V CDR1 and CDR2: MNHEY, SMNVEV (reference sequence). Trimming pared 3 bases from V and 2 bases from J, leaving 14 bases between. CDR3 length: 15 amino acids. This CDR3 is CASSFKGEATYEQYF. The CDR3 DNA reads TGTGCCAGCAGTTTTAAGGGGGAAGCTACCTACGAGCAGTACTTC.

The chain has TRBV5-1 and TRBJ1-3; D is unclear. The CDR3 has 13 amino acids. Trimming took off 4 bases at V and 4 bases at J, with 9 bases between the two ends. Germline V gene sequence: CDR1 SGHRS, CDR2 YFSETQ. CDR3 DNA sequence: TGCGCCAGCAGCCCCCGGGGAGGAAACACCATATATTTT. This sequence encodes CASSPRGGNTIYF.

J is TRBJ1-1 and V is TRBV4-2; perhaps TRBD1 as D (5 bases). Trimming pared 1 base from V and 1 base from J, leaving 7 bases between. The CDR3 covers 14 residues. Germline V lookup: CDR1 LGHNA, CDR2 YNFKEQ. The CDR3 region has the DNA TGTGCCAGCAGCCAAGGAGACAGGAACACTGAAGCTTTCTTT. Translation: CASSQGDRNTEAFF.

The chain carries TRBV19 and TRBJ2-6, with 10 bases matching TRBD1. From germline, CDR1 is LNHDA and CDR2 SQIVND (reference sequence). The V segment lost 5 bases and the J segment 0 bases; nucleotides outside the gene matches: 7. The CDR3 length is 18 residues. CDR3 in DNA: TGTGCCAGTAGTCCGACAGGGGGCCTTATCTCTGGGGCCAACGTCCTGACTTTC. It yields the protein CASSPTGGLISGANVLTF.

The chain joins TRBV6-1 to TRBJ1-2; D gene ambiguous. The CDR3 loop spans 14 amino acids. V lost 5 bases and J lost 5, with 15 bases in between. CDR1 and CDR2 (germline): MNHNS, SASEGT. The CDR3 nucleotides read TGTGCCAGCAGTACCCGGCCGGCCGAATATGGCTACACCTTC. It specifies CASSTRPAEYGYTF.

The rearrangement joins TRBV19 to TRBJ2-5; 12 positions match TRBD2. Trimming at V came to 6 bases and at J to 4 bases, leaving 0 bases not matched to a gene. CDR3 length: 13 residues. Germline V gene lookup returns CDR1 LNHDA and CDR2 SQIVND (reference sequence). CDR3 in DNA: TGTGCCAGTAGGACTAGCGGGAGAGAGACCCAGTACTTC. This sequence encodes CASRTSGRETQYF.

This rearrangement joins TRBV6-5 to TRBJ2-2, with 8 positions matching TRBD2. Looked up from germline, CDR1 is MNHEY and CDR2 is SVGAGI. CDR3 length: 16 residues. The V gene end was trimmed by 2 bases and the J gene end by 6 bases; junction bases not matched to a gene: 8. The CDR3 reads CASSYARGGGAGELFF. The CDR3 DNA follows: TGTGCCAGCAGTTACGCCCGGGGGGGAGGCGCCGGGGAGCTGTTTTTT.

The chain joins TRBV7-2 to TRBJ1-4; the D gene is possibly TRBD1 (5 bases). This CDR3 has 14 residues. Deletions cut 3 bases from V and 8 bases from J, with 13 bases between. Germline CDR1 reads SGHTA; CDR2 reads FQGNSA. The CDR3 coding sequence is TGTGCCAGCAGCTTGCCCAGTAGGGACGAAAAACTGTTTTTT. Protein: CASSLPSRDEKLFF.

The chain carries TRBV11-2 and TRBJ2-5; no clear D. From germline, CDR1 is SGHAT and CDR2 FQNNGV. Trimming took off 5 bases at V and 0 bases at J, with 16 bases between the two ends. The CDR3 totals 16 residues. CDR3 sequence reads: CASSPTWGKYQETQYF. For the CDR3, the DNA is TGTGCCAGCAGCCCGACTTGGGGAAAGTACCAAGAGACCCAGTACTTC.

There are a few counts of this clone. This chain's CDR3 is CAWSDGQFEKLFF. DNA for the CDR3: TGTGCCTGGAGCGACGGACAGTTTGAAAAACTGTTTTTT. The J gene is TRBJ1-4, the V gene TRBV30; a weak D match, TRBD1 (6 bases). The germline V and J ends were trimmed by 3 bases and 7 bases, with 12 bases remaining between them. The germline V gene encodes CDR1 GTSNPN and CDR2 SVGIG (reference sequence). This CDR3 is 13 amino acids long.